A single sample is the source of the 30 T cell receptor beta chains below, sequenced in a study of T cells after yellow fever vaccination. MiXCR, run by TCRdb on the 5' RACE reads, gives a single entry per CDR3 protein. The sample holds fewer than 350,000 distinct CDR3 sequences, roughly 8.7% seen once. The sample consisted of PBMCs, taken on the day of the first yellow fever vaccination. These receptors were collected from a man in his late teens or twenties who received the YFV17D yellow fever vaccine.

The genes are TRBV5-1 and TRBJ1-4; no clear D gene. Germline V gene data show CDR1 as SGHRS and CDR2 as YFSETQ. Trimming left V 0 bases short and J 3 bases short, with 9 bases between. This CDR3 contains 15 residues. The CDR3 bases are TGCGCCAGCAGCTTGGGGCTAACGTCTAATGAAAAACTGTTTTTT. Protein: CASSLGLTSNEKLFF.

The chain couples TRBV7-8 to TRBJ2-5, with D possibly TRBD2 on 6 matching bases. The CDR3 extends over 15 amino acids. In germline, CDR1 is SGHVS, CDR2 FQNEAQ. Between the trimmed V and J ends, which lost 5 bases and 7 bases, there was a span of 20 bases. The DNA of the CDR3 is TGTGCCAGCAGCCCTACAGCGGGTCCTGGGGGGACCCAGTACTTC. It specifies CASSPTAGPGGTQYF.

The gene calls are TRBV19 and TRBJ1-5, with D uncertain. Germline V gene sequence: CDR1 LNHDA, CDR2 SQIVND (reference sequence). CDR3 length equals 12 residues. Trimming took off 4 bases at V and 7 bases at J, with 8 bases between the two ends. This chain's CDR3 is CASSTSGQPQHF. In DNA form, the CDR3 reads TGTGCCAGTAGTACCTCGGGACAGCCCCAGCATTTT.

This clonotype showed up many times. The chain has TRBV5-1 and TRBJ1-2; 7 positions match TRBD1. Trimming at V came to 2 bases and at J to 0 bases, leaving 4 bases not matched to a gene. The germline gives CDR1 SGHRS, CDR2 YFSETQ. The CDR3 covers 15 residues. CDR3 protein: CASSLRGTANYGYTF. The CDR3 region has the DNA TGCGCCAGCAGCTTACGGGGGACAGCTAACTATGGCTACACCTTC.

This clonotype has just a few counts. V usage is TRBV4-3 and J usage is TRBJ1-4; D is possibly TRBD1 (5 bases). The CDR3 contains 16 residues. From germline, CDR1 is LGHNA and CDR2 YSLEER. V shed 0 bases and J shed 4 bases, with 12 bases lying between them. The CDR3 here is CASSQDNPGRNEKLFF. The CDR3, as DNA: TGCGCCAGCAGCCAAGATAACCCAGGGCGTAATGAAAAACTGTTTTTT.

This clonotype was seen repeatedly, ten times or more. The rearrangement uses TRBV19 and TRBJ2-1; a weak D match, TRBD2 (5 bases). The germline gives CDR1 LNHDA, CDR2 SQIVND (reference sequence). Trimming pared 1 base from V and 1 base from J, leaving 11 bases between. The CDR3 spans 16 residues. The CDR3 reads CASSIAQRRSYNEQFF. The CDR3 bases are TGTGCCAGTAGTATAGCCCAGCGGAGATCCTACAATGAGCAGTTCTTC.

Many counts were recorded for this clonotype. The chain links TRBV4-1 to TRBJ2-3, with 8 bases that match TRBD1. V was clipped by 4 bases and J by 2 bases; unmatched bases: 5. Germline CDR1 is MGHRA and CDR2 is YSYEKL. CDR3 length equals 15 residues. The CDR3 region is CASSLGQGVTDTQYF. CDR3 sequence (DNA): TGCGCCAGCAGCCTCGGACAGGGCGTCACAGATACGCAGTATTTT.

The table lists this clonotype with a few counts. V and J are TRBV29-1 and TRBJ1-3; D perhaps matches TRBD1 (6 bases). Trimming stripped 2 bases from V and 4 bases from J, with 12 bases between. Germline V gives CDR1 SQVTM, CDR2 ANQGSEA. The CDR3 runs to 14 residues. The CDR3 region has the DNA TGCAGCGTTGAATCCGGGGGCGAAGGAAACACCATATATTTT. This codes for CSVESGGEGNTIYF.

The gene calls are TRBV11-2 and TRBJ2-3; possibly TRBD1 or TRBD2 for D (5 bases each). CDR1 is SGHAT, CDR2 FQNNGV, per germline. V lost 3 bases to trimming and J lost 1 base, with 14 bases between them. The CDR3 is 16 residues long. CDR3 region: CASSFRPGRGTDTQYF. As DNA, the CDR3 is TGTGCCAGCAGCTTCCGACCGGGACGGGGCACAGATACGCAGTATTTT.

This clonotype was detected a few times. DNA for the CDR3: TGCAGTGCGCGAGCCCACAGGGCCTCGGGGTACGAGCAGTACTTC. It is translated as CSARAHRASGYEQYF. This chain uses TRBV20-1 with TRBJ2-7; a possible D gene is TRBD1 (6 bases). Germline lookup yields CDR1 DFQATT and CDR2 SNEGSKA (reference sequence). The CDR3 extends over 15 amino acids. Trimming pared 6 bases from V and 4 bases from J, leaving 22 bases between.

CDR3 region: CASTWGSDTQYF. CDR3 DNA: TGTGCCAGCACGTGGGGGTCAGATACGCAGTATTTT. This chain joins TRBV2 and TRBJ2-3; D is tentatively TRBD1 or TRBD2 (5 bases each). V dropped 7 bases and J dropped 4 bases, with 9 bases sitting between them. The germline V gene has CDR1 SNHLY and CDR2 FYNNEI. The CDR3 is 12 residues long.

The rearrangement joins TRBV19 to TRBJ2-1, with 8 bases aligning to TRBD2. V trimming: 1 base; J trimming: 2 bases; junction bases outside the gene matches: 1. Germline CDR1 and CDR2: LNHDA and SQIVND (reference sequence). This CDR3 region has 15 residues. CDR3 in DNA: TGTGCCAGTAGTATAGCAGCGGGGGCCTACAATGAGCAGTTCTTC. Translation: CASSIAAGAYNEQFF.

This clonotype was found a few times. V usage is TRBV25-1 and J usage is TRBJ2-2; no reliable D call. The length of the CDR3 is 17 residues. Deletions cut 2 bases from V and 3 bases from J, with 16 bases between. CDR1 is MGHDK and CDR2 is SYGVNS in the germline V gene. CDR3 sequence reads: CASSEGSRAGYTGELFF. CDR3 nucleotide sequence: TGTGCCAGCAGTGAAGGATCACGTGCTGGGTACACCGGGGAGCTGTTTTTT.

This clonotype was found many times. This chain connects TRBV7-2 to TRBJ2-1; unclear D gene. The CDR3 covers 15 residues. The germline gives CDR1 SGHTA, CDR2 FQGNSA. The ends were cut back, 5 bases at V and 0 bases at J, with 11 bases in the middle. The CDR3 DNA reads as TGTGCCAGCAGCCAAGCTAGAGGCTCCTACAATGAGCAGTTCTTC. Its protein product is CASSQARGSYNEQFF. The full variable domain, its missing parts supplied by reference TRBV7-2 and TRBJ2-1, is GAGVSQSPSNKVTEKGKDVELRCDPISGHTALYWYRQSLGQGLEFLIYFQGNSAPDKSGLPSDRFSAERTGGSVSTLTIQRTQQEDSAVYLCASSQARGSYNEQFFGPGTRLTVL.

This clonotype turned up a few times. This chain uses TRBV5-4 with TRBJ1-1, with TRBD1 matching 7 bases. Germline CDR1 reads SGHNT; CDR2 reads YYREEE (reference sequence). J gave up 10 bases and V 4 bases, and 10 bases lay outside the gene matches. The CDR3 consists of 13 residues. The chain's CDR3 is CASSTGQLEVAFF. The CDR3 DNA reads as TGTGCCAGCAGCACGGGACAGCTTGAGGTAGCTTTCTTT.

The chain has TRBV13 and TRBJ2-3; 8 bases line up with TRBD2. J gave up 5 bases and V 5 bases, and 12 bases lay outside the gene matches. CDR1 PRHDT and CDR2 FYEKMQ come from the germline V gene (reference sequence). The CDR3 totals 16 residues. In DNA form, the CDR3 reads TGTGCCAGCAGCCCGCGGGGGGCCCTGGGTGGAGATACGCAGTATTTT. Translating gives CASSPRGALGGDTQYF.

The chain couples TRBV9 to TRBJ2-6; 8 bases align to TRBD2. J was trimmed by 0 bases and V by 6 bases; bases with no gene match: 5. In germline, CDR1 is SGDLS, CDR2 YYNGEE. The CDR3 has 16 residues. The CDR3 sequence is CASMRGEGSGANVLTF. The CDR3 DNA sequence: TGTGCCAGCATGCGGGGGGAAGGCTCTGGGGCCAACGTCCTGACTTTC.

The CDR3 sequence: CSIDRKNTGELFF. The CDR3 DNA reads as TGCAGCATCGACAGGAAGAACACCGGGGAGCTGTTTTTT. The chain uses TRBV29-1 and TRBJ2-2, with a tentative D call TRBD1 (6 bases). The CDR3 runs 13 residues. V was cut by 8 bases and J by 1 base, with 11 bases left in between. CDR1 and CDR2 (germline): SQVTM, ANQGSEA.

The rearrangement uses TRBV5-4 and TRBJ2-1; 8 nucleotides line up with TRBD1. Germline trimming cut 2 bases from V and 8 bases from J; bases unmatched to any gene: 6. Germline V gene lookup returns CDR1 SGHNT and CDR2 YYREEE (reference sequence). This CDR3 is built from 14 residues. The CDR3 region is CASSLTGGGDEQFF. The DNA for the CDR3 is TGTGCCAGCAGCTTAACAGGGGGTGGGGATGAGCAGTTCTTC. Full variable domain (rest looked up from reference TRBV5-4 and TRBJ2-1): ETGVTQSPTHLIKTRGQQVTLRCSSQSGHNTVSWYQQALGQGPQFIFQYYREEENGRGNFPPRFSGLQFPNYSSELNVNALELDDSALYLCASSLTGGGDEQFFGPGTRLTVL.

There are many counts of this clonotype. The J gene is TRBJ1-1, the V gene TRBV7-2; D might be TRBD1 (6 bases). Germline CDR1 reads SGHTA; CDR2 reads FQGNSA. CDR3 length: 13 amino acids. Trimming took 2 bases from V and 3 from J, leaving 7 bases between them. The CDR3 loop is CASSLRQDTEAFF. The CDR3 region has the DNA TGTGCCAGCAGCTTACGACAGGACACTGAAGCTTTCTTT.

Ten or more counts support this clonotype. The rearrangement uses TRBV4-1 and TRBJ2-7; 9 bases line up with TRBD2. Trimming at V came to 1 base and at J to 4 bases, leaving 8 bases not matched to a gene. The CDR3 consists of 16 residues. The germline V gene encodes CDR1 MGHRA and CDR2 YSYEKL. The CDR3 DNA sequence: TGCGCCAGCAGCCAAGGCGCTAGCGGGGACTTATACGAGCAGTACGTC. It codes for CASSQGASGDLYEQYV.

The J gene is TRBJ2-2, the V gene TRBV9; D not certain. CDR1 SGDLS and CDR2 YYNGEE come from the germline V gene. The CDR3 is 12 amino acids. Trimming removed 3 bases at V and 6 bases at J, with 6 bases between. CDR3 nucleotide sequence: TGTGCCAGCAGCGAGGGTTCCGGGGAGCTGTTTTTT. Translating gives CASSEGSGELFF.

This clonotype was detected a few times. DNA of the CDR3: TGTGCCAGCAGCGCGAATAGCGGGGGCTTCACAGATACGCAGTATTTT. It translates to CASSANSGGFTDTQYF. V and J are TRBV3-1 and TRBJ2-3; 9 bases map to TRBD2. Trimming at V came to 5 bases and at J to 2 bases, leaving 8 bases not matched to a gene. The CDR3 loop spans 16 amino acids. Per the germline V gene, CDR1 is LGHDT and CDR2 is YNNKEL (reference sequence).

The J gene is TRBJ2-1, the V gene TRBV4-2; D is ambiguous. Germline CDR1 LGHNA, CDR2 YNFKEQ. The CDR3 extends over 15 amino acids. V lost 2 bases to trimming and J lost 2 bases, with 10 bases between them. The CDR3 spells CASSQRSRAYNEQFF. The CDR3 DNA is TGTGCCAGCAGCCAAAGATCGCGTGCCTACAATGAGCAGTTCTTC.

This clonotype has only a few counts. The chain joins TRBV4-3 to TRBJ1-4; 10 nucleotides match TRBD1. The V and J ends lost 1 base and 4 bases, in that order; junction bases with no gene match: 9. Germline V gives CDR1 LGHNA, CDR2 YSLEER. This CDR3 has 18 amino acids. CDR3: CASSQGPTGGMNNEKLFF. CDR3 coding DNA: TGCGCCAGCAGCCAAGGGCCGACAGGGGGCATGAATAATGAAAAACTGTTTTTT.

This clonotype was detected only a few times. The chain joins TRBV7-6 to TRBJ2-1; TRBD1 aligns across 8 bases. Germline loops: CDR1 SGHVS, CDR2 FNYEAQ. V was pared by 3 bases and J by 9 bases, with 7 bases of the junction left unmatched. The CDR3 sequence is 14 residues long. CDR3 nucleotides: TGTGCCAGCAGCTTCGAGACAGGGGCAGGTGAGCAGTTCTTC. Translated, it gives CASSFETGAGEQFF.

This clonotype came up a few times. The DNA of the CDR3 is TGTGCCAGCAGCTGGGGGGCGGGACTAGCGGGGGAGACCCAGTACTTC. It codes for CASSWGAGLAGETQYF. The V call is TRBV5-5, the J call TRBJ2-5; 13 nucleotides agree with TRBD2. The CDR3 totals 16 residues. CDR1 and CDR2 (germline): SGHKS, YYEKEE (reference sequence). The trim removed 3 bases at V and 5 bases at J, leaving 7 bases unmatched.

There are a few counts of this clonotype. The V and J genes are TRBV11-1 and TRBJ2-1; TRBD2 aligns across 8 bases. CDR3 length: 18 residues. Germline CDR1 SGHAT, CDR2 FQDESV (reference sequence). V trimming: 5 bases; J trimming: 8 bases; junction bases outside the gene matches: 20. The CDR3, as DNA: TGTGCCAGCAGCCCAGGGTTGCGTGGACTAGCTGGTCGGGATGAGCAGTTCTTC. Translation: CASSPGLRGLAGRDEQFF.

V and J are TRBV9 and TRBJ2-5; 7 positions agree with TRBD2. The germline V gene has CDR1 SGDLS and CDR2 YYNGEE. V lost 0 bases and J lost 2; bases outside the gene matches: 10. CDR3 length: 17 residues. In DNA form, the CDR3 reads TGTGCCAGCAGCGTAGCTGGGGGGGGGAGTTGGCAAGAGACCCAGTACTTC. Translated: CASSVAGGGSWQETQYF.

This clonotype was detected a few times. The chain is built from TRBV11-2 and TRBJ2-2, with TRBD2 matching over 11 bases. The CDR3 totals 20 residues. Germline CDR1 and CDR2: SGHAT and FQNNGV. V trimming: 5 bases; J trimming: 0 bases; junction bases outside the gene matches: 14. The CDR3 loop reads CASSTPGTSGERANTGELFF. DNA for the CDR3: TGTGCCAGCAGCACCCCCGGGACTAGCGGTGAAAGAGCGAACACCGGGGAGCTGTTTTTT.